The 5 T cell receptor beta chains listed next were all sequenced from one sample in a study of cytomegalovirus exposure and HLA in healthy donors. Use of 60 Vbeta and 13 Jbeta primers characterized the PCR. Profiled with immunoSEQ multiplex PCR; TCRdb holds only in-frame clones, not every one. The data contain fewer than 140,000 clones, roughly 76% of them singletons. The sample was PBMCs. These TCRs come from a woman aged 50 to 60 in good health and CMV-seropositive.

V is TRBV5-4 and J is TRBJ2-2; the match to TRBD1 covers 7 bases. Germline V gene data show CDR1 as SGHNT and CDR2 as YYREEE (reference sequence). Trimming removed 3 bases from V and 4 bases from J; junction bases left unmatched: 9. CDR3 size: 16 residues. CDR3 nucleotides: TGTGCCAGCAGCTCGTCCAGGGGGTCGGTCACCGGGGAGCTGTTTTTT. It is translated as CASSSSRGSVTGELFF.

This clone appeared once. The chain employs TRBV19 and TRBJ1-6, with 11 bases that match TRBD1. Germline V gene sequence: CDR1 LNHDA, CDR2 SQIVND (reference sequence). The V and J ends lost 5 bases and 0 bases, in that order; junction bases with no gene match: 9. CDR3 length: 19 residues. This CDR3 is CASSSRTGGPSSYNSPLHF. Written as DNA, the CDR3 is TGTGCCAGTAGTTCTCGGACAGGGGGCCCGAGCTCCTATAATTCACCCCTCCACTTT. Looking up the rest from reference TRBV19 and TRBJ1-6 gives the full variable domain: DGGITQSPKYLFRKEGQNVTLSCEQNLNHDAMYWYRQDPGQGLRLIYYSQIVNDFQKGDIAEGYSVSREKKESFPLTVTSAQKNPTAFYLCASSSRTGGPSSYNSPLHFGNGTRLTVT.

This clone was detected only once. This chain uses TRBV9 with TRBJ2-3, with 12 positions matching TRBD2. In germline, CDR1 is SGDLS, CDR2 YYNGEE. This CDR3 region has 16 residues. V shed 0 bases, J shed 7 bases, and the junction held 6 bases outside the gene matches. The CDR3 sequence: CASSVASGGAGNTQYF. CDR3 sequence (DNA): TGTGCCAGCAGCGTAGCTAGCGGGGGGGCCGGAAATACGCAGTATTTT.

The chain couples TRBV7-9 to TRBJ1-2, with TRBD1 identical over 7 bases. Looked up from germline, CDR1 is SEHNR and CDR2 is FQNEAQ (reference sequence). V dropped 2 bases and J dropped 4; count of bases not matched to a gene: 4. The CDR3 length is 14 residues. The CDR3 protein is CASSLSGQSYGYTF. The CDR3 nucleotides read TGTGCCAGCAGCTTATCGGGACAGTCCTATGGCTACACCTTC.

The chain combines TRBV29-1 with TRBJ2-1; 7 positions agree with TRBD1. The CDR3 has 13 amino acids. J was trimmed by 9 bases and V by 6 bases; bases with no gene match: 11. Germline CDR1 is SQVTM and CDR2 is ANQGSEA. The CDR3 region is CSVQRGRQGEQFF. Here the CDR3 DNA reads TGCAGCGTCCAACGGGGAAGACAGGGTGAGCAGTTCTTC.